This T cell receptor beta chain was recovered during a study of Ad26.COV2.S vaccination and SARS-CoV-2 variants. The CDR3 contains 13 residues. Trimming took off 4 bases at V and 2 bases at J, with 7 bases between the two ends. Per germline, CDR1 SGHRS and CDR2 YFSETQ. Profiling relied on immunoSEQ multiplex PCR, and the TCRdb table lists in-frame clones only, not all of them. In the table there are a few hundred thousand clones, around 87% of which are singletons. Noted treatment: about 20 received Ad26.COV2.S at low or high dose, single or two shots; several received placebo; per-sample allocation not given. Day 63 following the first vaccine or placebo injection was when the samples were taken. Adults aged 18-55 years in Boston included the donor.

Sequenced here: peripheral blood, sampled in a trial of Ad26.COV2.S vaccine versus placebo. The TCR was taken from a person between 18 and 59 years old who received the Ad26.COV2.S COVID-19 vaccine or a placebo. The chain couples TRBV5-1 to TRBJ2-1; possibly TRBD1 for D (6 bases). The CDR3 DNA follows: TGCGCCAGCAGCCAGGGGACCTACAATGAGCAGTTCTTC. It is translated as CASSQGTYNEQFF.